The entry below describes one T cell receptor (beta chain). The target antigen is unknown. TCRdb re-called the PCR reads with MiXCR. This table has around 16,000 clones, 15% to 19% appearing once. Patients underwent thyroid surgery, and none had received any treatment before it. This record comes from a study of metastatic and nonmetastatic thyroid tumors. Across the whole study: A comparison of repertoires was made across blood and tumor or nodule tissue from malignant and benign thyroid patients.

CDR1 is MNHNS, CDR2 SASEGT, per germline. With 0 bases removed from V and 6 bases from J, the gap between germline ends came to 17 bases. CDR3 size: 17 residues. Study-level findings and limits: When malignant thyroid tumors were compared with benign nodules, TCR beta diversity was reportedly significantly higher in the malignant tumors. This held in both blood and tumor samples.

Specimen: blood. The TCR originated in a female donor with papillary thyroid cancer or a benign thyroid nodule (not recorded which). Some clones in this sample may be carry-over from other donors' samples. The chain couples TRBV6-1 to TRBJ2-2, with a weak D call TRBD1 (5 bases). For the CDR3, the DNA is TGTGCCAGCAGTGAAGCGGGGTTCAGGGTATCGTCCGGGGAGCTGTTTTTT. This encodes CASSEAGFRVSSGELFF.